This TCR beta chain was captured by sequencing in a study of blood T cell repertoires in COVID-19. Germline lookup yields CDR1 MNHEY and CDR2 SVGEGT. CDR3 length equals 19 residues. The V segment lost 4 bases and the J segment 0 bases; nucleotides outside the gene matches: 17. This clone was observed at least ten times. Original processing notes: By means of reference gene primer amplification, nucleated cell counts were estimated. Here immunoSEQ multiplex PCR was the method, and the copy in TCRdb shows in-frame clones only, minus some. That table is the source of V, J and clone size, and D and trimming were worked out from the DNA. The repertoire has 140,000 to 150,000 clones, about 84% of them found once; the top ten carry 13%.

The rearrangement links TRBV6-2 or TRBV6-3 to TRBJ2-7; TRBD2 matches at 8 bases. This clonotype originated in a man aged 60 to 69 with active or convalescent COVID-19. The source material was peripheral blood. The CDR3 sequence is CASSFSSGERGISSYEQYF. The DNA for the CDR3 is TGTGCCAGCAGTTTCTCTTCGGGCGAGCGGGGGATTTCCTCCTACGAGCAGTACTTC.